The source of this TCR beta chain is a study of shared clonotypes between healthy human individuals. The study, taken as a whole, reports: Read depth was anticipated to influence clonotype sharing among donors. Naive subsets typically showed greater estimated richness than memory subsets.

Original handling: Junction-only sequences without quality scores came from ImmunoSEQ, so filtering differed. The method was immunoSEQ multiplex PCR; TCRdb's version includes in-frame clones alone and lacks a portion of them. That table is the source of V, J and clone size, and D and trimming were worked out from the DNA. The data show roughly 570,000 clones, with nearly 98% seen just once and 0.3% held by the top ten. This CDR3 is 14 amino acids long. V lost 3 bases and J 0 bases, leaving 9 bases between the germline ends. The V gene's germline CDR1 is MNHNS and CDR2 SASEGT. Naive CD8 cells lacked CD45RO, underwent positive selection for CCR7 and left out terminally differentiated effector memory CD45RA+ cells. Donors had no recently reported acute infections or vaccinations and were HIV-negative. With respect to this clone: Its specificity is not known.

The sequenced material came from naive CD8+ T cells sorted from blood. The receptor was derived from a man aged 25-45 years in good health. The chain couples TRBV6-1 to TRBJ2-7; no firm D call. CDR3 loop: CASSDTEYSYEQYF. CDR3 bases: TGTGCCAGCAGTGACACGGAATACTCCTACGAGCAGTACTTC.